This passage covers 10 T cell receptor beta chains from one sample sequenced in a study of cytomegalovirus exposure and HLA in healthy donors. PCR used 60 Vbeta primers and 13 Jbeta primers. Some clones are missing from TCRdb's copy, which holds only in-frame ones; the method was immunoSEQ multiplex PCR. The sample includes some 76,000 clones. Sequences were obtained from PBMCs. These receptors were taken from a female donor in good health and CMV-seropositive.

The chain couples TRBV29-1 to TRBJ2-5; D may be TRBD1 (6 bases). The CDR3 runs 15 residues. V lost 6 bases and J lost 4, with 21 bases in between. CDR1 is SQVTM, CDR2 ANQGSEA, per germline. CDR3 nucleotide sequence: TGCAGCGTGAAGACAACCCGGGACACCCGAGAGACCCAGTACTTC. Its protein is CSVKTTRDTRETQYF.

The rearrangement uses TRBV6-5 and TRBJ2-2, with 7 bases fitting TRBD1. V was pared by 5 bases and J by 0 bases, with 3 bases of the junction left unmatched. The CDR3 covers 15 residues. Germline CDR1 MNHEY, CDR2 SVGAGI. This chain's CDR3 is CASSPGTANTGELFF. The CDR3 DNA reads TGTGCCAGCAGTCCCGGGACAGCGAACACCGGGGAGCTGTTTTTT.

The chain carries TRBV28 and TRBJ2-5; D might be TRBD2 (6 bases). This CDR3 is 14 amino acids long. Germline V lookup: CDR1 MDHEN, CDR2 SYDVKM. V lost 3 bases, J lost 1 base, and 9 bases lay in between. CDR3 residues: CASSFAGSQETQYF. CDR3 sequence (DNA): TGTGCCAGCAGTTTTGCGGGGTCCCAAGAGACCCAGTACTTC.

This rearrangement joins TRBV6-4 to TRBJ2-1; D might be TRBD2 (6 bases). The CDR3 contains 14 residues. Germline V CDR1 and CDR2: MRHNA, SNTAGT. Trimming took off 7 bases at V and 4 bases at J, with 14 bases between the two ends. CDR3 nucleotide sequence: TGTGCCAGCACCCTAGCTAGCGAATACAATGAGCAGTTCTTC. Encoded protein: CASTLASEYNEQFF.

The chain uses TRBV30 and TRBJ1-1; a possible D gene is TRBD1 (5 bases). CDR3 length: 16 residues. V was clipped by 0 bases and J by 1 base, with 15 bases between them. Germline CDR1 GTSNPN, CDR2 SVGIG (reference sequence). As DNA, the CDR3 is TGTGCCTGGAGTGTATTCCAGGGAAGGGCGAACACTGAAGCTTTCTTT. Amino acids: CAWSVFQGRANTEAFF. The entire variable domain, with the rest obtained from reference TRBV30 and TRBJ1-1, is as follows: SQTIHQWPATLVQPVGSPLSLECTVEGTSNPNLYWYRQAAGRGLQLLFYSVGIGQISSEVPQNLSASRPQDRQFILSSKKLLLSDSGFYLCAWSVFQGRANTEAFFGQGTRLTVV.

V is TRBV25-1 and J is TRBJ1-4, with 7 bases matching TRBD1. The CDR3 loop spans 15 amino acids. The junction had 5 bases not matched to a gene; V was cut back by 6 bases and J by 1 base. Germline loops: CDR1 MGHDK, CDR2 SYGVNS. CDR3 DNA sequence: TGTGCCAGCAGAGAGACAGGGAAAACTAATGAAAAACTGTTTTTT. Encoded protein: CASRETGKTNEKLFF.

The gene calls are TRBV6-5 and TRBJ1-3, with TRBD1 identical over 9 bases. Trimming took 2 bases from V and 2 from J; bases not matched to a gene: 4. The CDR3 has 16 amino acids. Germline loops: CDR1 MNHEY, CDR2 SVGAGI. The CDR3 reads CASSYGTGLTGNTIYF. The CDR3 bases are TGTGCCAGCAGTTACGGGACAGGGCTAACTGGAAACACCATATATTTT.

This rearrangement joins TRBV4-3 to TRBJ1-3, with D unclear. The CDR3 runs 18 residues. Trimming removed 1 base from V and 0 bases from J, with 16 bases in between. CDR1 is LGHNA and CDR2 is YSLEER in the germline V gene. CDR3 residues: CASSQGWEEETSGNTIYF. As DNA, the CDR3 is TGCGCCAGCAGCCAAGGGTGGGAGGAGGAAACCTCTGGAAACACCATATATTTT.

This sequence joins TRBV4-3 and TRBJ2-1; the match to TRBD1 covers 8 bases. Germline assignment: CDR1 LGHNA and CDR2 YSLEER. The CDR3 consists of 16 residues. V shed 1 base, J shed 10 bases, and the junction held 12 bases outside the gene matches. The CDR3 sequence is CASSQGGQVSGSEQFF. CDR3 nucleotide sequence: TGCGCCAGCAGCCAAGGGGGACAGGTGAGTGGGAGCGAGCAGTTCTTC.

This rearrangement joins TRBV28 to TRBJ2-7; no definite D call. The ends were cut back, 6 bases at V and 7 bases at J, with 10 bases in the middle. CDR1 and CDR2 (germline): MDHEN, SYDVKM. CDR3 length equals 11 residues. The CDR3 region is CASRRSVEQYF. CDR3 in DNA: TGTGCCAGCAGGCGCAGCGTAGAGCAGTACTTC.